Below, 7 T cell receptor beta chains from the same sample are listed, as sequenced in a study of T cell responses to AZD1222 COVID-19 vaccine. Sequenced by immunoSEQ multiplex PCR; TCRdb stores in-frame clones only, minus some. Of about 88,000 clones in the sample, under 95% were seen once. Source: peripheral blood, taken on day 0 of MenACWY control vaccination. These receptors were taken from an adult in good health.

The CDR3 region is CASSSGKTDTQYF. The CDR3 DNA follows: TGTGCCAGCAGCTCAGGGAAGACAGATACGCAGTATTTT. This chain uses TRBV7-3 with TRBJ2-3; TRBD1 is a possible D gene (5 bases). Trimming cost V 4 bases and J 3 bases, with 8 bases left between them. The CDR3 is 13 amino acids. The germline V gene has CDR1 SGHTA and CDR2 FQGTGA.

The chain is built from TRBV6-6 and TRBJ1-1, with a possible D match to TRBD1 (5 bases). The CDR3 length is 13 residues. Germline V CDR1 and CDR2: MNHNY, SVGAGI (reference sequence). Trimming pared 6 bases from V and 4 bases from J, leaving 12 bases between. The CDR3 nucleotides are TGTGCCAGCAGAACAAAAAGGGGCACTGAAGCTTTCTTT. This translates into CASRTKRGTEAFF.

V is TRBV2 and J is TRBJ2-2; 7 positions match TRBD2. With V trimmed by 6 bases and J by 0 bases, 4 bases remained unmatched. CDR1 is SNHLY and CDR2 is FYNNEI in the germline V gene. The CDR3 extends over 15 amino acids. The CDR3 DNA reads as TGTGCCAGCAGCCCGGGGGGAACGAACACCGGGGAGCTGTTTTTT. This translates into CASSPGGTNTGELFF.

The J gene is TRBJ1-2, the V gene TRBV6-5, with a tentative D call TRBD1 (6 bases). The CDR3 length is 13 residues. Germline CDR1 and CDR2: MNHEY and SVGAGI. V was cut by 5 bases and J by 2 bases, with 9 bases left in between. The CDR3 spells CASSPDRNYGYTF. DNA for the CDR3: TGTGCCAGCAGTCCCGACAGGAACTATGGCTACACCTTC.

The chain joins TRBV7-2 to TRBJ2-2, with 9 bases matching TRBD1. V was clipped by 5 bases and J by 5 bases; unmatched bases: 6. The CDR3 consists of 15 residues. The germline V gene encodes CDR1 SGHTA and CDR2 FQGNSA. The chain's CDR3 is CASSGAGQGTGELFF. As DNA, the CDR3 is TGTGCCAGCAGCGGGGCGGGACAGGGTACCGGGGAGCTGTTTTTT.

This clone has only a few counts. This chain joins TRBV3-1 (or the pseudogene TRBV3-2) and TRBJ1-2; no clear D. The CDR3 length is 13 residues. V lost 5 bases and J lost 8, with 15 bases in between. Germline CDR1 LGHDT, CDR2 YNNKEL (reference sequence). The CDR3 is CASSLGGVHGYTF. CDR3 in DNA: TGTGCCAGCAGCTTGGGCGGGGTGCACGGCTACACCTTC.

This clone was recorded once. The chain's CDR3 is CASSQEYEQYF. In DNA form, the CDR3 reads TGTGCCAGCAGCCAAGAATACGAGCAGTACTTC. This sequence joins TRBV3-1 (or the pseudogene TRBV3-2) and TRBJ2-7; D remains ambiguous. The CDR3 extends over 11 amino acids. Per germline, CDR1 LGHDT and CDR2 YNNKEL (reference sequence). Trimming removed 0 bases at V and 4 bases at J, with 1 base between.